The next 9 T cell receptor beta chains were all read from a single sample in a study of cytomegalovirus exposure and HLA in healthy donors. Primers for the PCR totalled 60 Vbeta and 13 Jbeta. Libraries were prepared by immunoSEQ multiplex PCR; TCRdb keeps only in-frame clonotypes and omits some of them. The sample has more than 100,000 clones, 80% seen once; the top ten hold approximately 0.22%. The sample was PBMCs. The receptor set was obtained from a man aged 50 to 60 in good health and CMV-seronegative.

The chain couples TRBV28 to TRBJ2-1; 7 nucleotides match TRBD2. Trimming took 3 bases from V and 3 from J; bases not matched to a gene: 8. Germline assignment: CDR1 MDHEN and CDR2 SYDVKM. The CDR3 covers 16 residues. CDR3 DNA: TGTGCCAGCAGTTTCACTCTCGGGGGGAGCTACAATGAGCAGTTCTTC. Translating it yields CASSFTLGGSYNEQFF.

The DNA for the CDR3 is TGTGCCAGCAGCCGCGAACTCACAGATACGCAGTATTTT. This translates into CASSRELTDTQYF. V gene TRBV4-2 combines with J gene TRBJ2-3; D call uncertain. Germline assignment: CDR1 LGHNA and CDR2 YNFKEQ. There are 13 residues in the CDR3. Deletions cut 4 bases from V and 2 bases from J, with 7 bases between.

This clone was counted between two and nine times. The rearrangement links TRBV7-2 to TRBJ1-5; TRBD1 might be the D (5 bases). Trimming pared 1 base from V and 6 bases from J, leaving 13 bases between. Germline loops: CDR1 SGHTA, CDR2 FQGNSA. CDR3 size: 15 residues. The CDR3 region has the DNA TGTGCCAGCAGCTTAGATCGTCAAAGGGGTCAGCCCCAGCATTTT. This gives the protein CASSLDRQRGQPQHF.

The chain is built from TRBV5-6 and TRBJ1-1; D is perhaps TRBD1 (5 bases). This CDR3 has 11 residues. V gave up 6 bases and J gave up 4 bases, with 7 bases separating them. Germline V gene sequence: CDR1 SGHDT, CDR2 YYEEEE. The CDR3: CASMGGTEAFF. The CDR3 DNA reads as TGTGCCAGCATGGGGGGCACTGAAGCTTTCTTT.

This clone appeared a single time. The CDR3 loop is CASSIIDRGPYEQYF. In DNA form, the CDR3 reads TGTGCCAGCAGCATAATTGACAGGGGTCCCTACGAGCAGTACTTC. This sequence joins TRBV7-2 and TRBJ2-7, with 8 bases fitting TRBD1. CDR1 and CDR2 from the germline V gene are SGHTA and FQGNSA. The junction had 8 bases not matched to a gene; V was cut back by 5 bases and J by 2 bases. CDR3 length: 15 residues.

The chain combines TRBV5-4 with TRBJ2-5, with D tentatively TRBD2 (6 bases). CDR3 size: 18 residues. The ends were cut back, 1 base at V and 1 base at J, with 20 bases in the middle. Germline CDR1 is SGHNT and CDR2 is YYREEE (reference sequence). CDR3 nucleotide sequence: TGTGCCAGCAGCTTGAGGGTAGCGGACCAACCCCCCCAAGAGACCCAGTACTTC. Its protein is CASSLRVADQPPQETQYF.

This chain links TRBV5-1 with TRBJ1-1; 10 bases are shared with TRBD1. Germline V gene sequence: CDR1 SGHRS, CDR2 YFSETQ. V lost 2 bases, J lost 2 bases, and 6 bases stayed unmatched. The CDR3 is 16 amino acids. The CDR3 DNA sequence: TGCGCCAGCAGCTTCGGACAGGGGGGAACAAACACTGAAGCTTTCTTT. Protein product: CASSFGQGGTNTEAFF. The complete variable domain, with remaining parts taken from reference TRBV5-1 and TRBJ1-1, reads KAGVTQTPRYLIKTRGQQVTLSCSPISGHRSVSWYQQTPGQGLQFLFEYFSETQRNKGNFPGRFSGRQFSNSRSEMNVSTLELGDSALYLCASSFGQGGTNTEAFFGQGTRLTVV.

This clone showed up just a few times. V gene TRBV6-6 combines with J gene TRBJ1-3; 10 bases fit TRBD1. The CDR3 spans 16 residues. Losses at the gene ends were 6 bases for V and 0 bases for J; bases not matched to a gene: 5. Per germline, CDR1 MNHNY and CDR2 SVGAGI (reference sequence). CDR3 in amino acids: CASRPRQGASGNTIYF. CDR3 in DNA: TGTGCCAGCAGACCTCGACAGGGGGCCTCTGGAAACACCATATATTTT.

The chain has TRBV21-1 and TRBJ1-1. TRBV21-1 corresponds to a pseudogene. This CDR3 has 19 amino acids. The CDR3 sequence is CASSTPSLSWGETNTEAFF. In DNA, the CDR3 is TGTGCCAGCAGCACACCCTCCCTTTCTTGGGGGGAAACGAACACTGAAGCTTTCTTT.